Each of the 17 T cell receptor beta chains below was sequenced from the same sample in a study of cytomegalovirus exposure and HLA in healthy donors. Vbeta (60) and Jbeta (13) primers were used in the PCR. Some clones are missing from TCRdb's copy, which holds only in-frame ones; the method was immunoSEQ multiplex PCR. The sample spans over 45,000 clones; the ten largest clones claim approximately 2.1%. The specimen sequenced was PBMCs. Receptor source: a woman aged 18-35 years in good health and CMV-seronegative.

The CDR3 coding sequence is TGCGCCAGCAGTGACTTTCGACAGGGGGCCAGGTACGAGCAGTACTTC. Residues: CASSDFRQGARYEQYF. The chain employs TRBV10-1 and TRBJ2-7, with 10 nucleotides matching TRBD1. V dropped 3 bases and J dropped 4; count of bases not matched to a gene: 9. Germline loops: CDR1 WNHNN, CDR2 SYGVQD (reference sequence). The CDR3 has 16 amino acids.

V and J are TRBV30 and TRBJ1-1; maybe TRBD1 (5 bases). Trimming cost V 3 bases and J 1 base, with 12 bases left between them. The CDR3 consists of 14 residues. The germline V gene has CDR1 GTSNPN and CDR2 SVGIG (reference sequence). The CDR3 region is CAWRRGGGNTEAFF. The CDR3 DNA follows: TGTGCCTGGAGACGCGGGGGGGGGAACACTGAAGCTTTCTTT.

The gene calls are TRBV7-9 and TRBJ1-1; possibly TRBD1 for D (6 bases). CDR3 size: 13 residues. Trimming pared 2 bases from V and 7 bases from J, leaving 11 bases between. Germline V gene data show CDR1 as SEHNR and CDR2 as FQNEAQ (reference sequence). The CDR3 DNA reads TGTGCCAGCAGCTTAACAGGGTCGGGTGAAGCTTTCTTT. Its translation: CASSLTGSGEAFF.

The rearrangement joins TRBV5-1 to TRBJ1-2, with D perhaps TRBD1 (6 bases). Trimming stripped 0 bases from V and 5 bases from J, with 11 bases between. Germline assignment: CDR1 SGHRS and CDR2 YFSETQ. The CDR3 runs to 14 residues. CDR3 residues: CASSLDRATYGYTF. In DNA, the CDR3 is TGCGCCAGCAGCTTGGACAGGGCGACGTATGGCTACACCTTC.

The chain combines TRBV13 with TRBJ1-2, with TRBD1 matching over 7 bases. The CDR3 contains 14 residues. CDR1 is PRHDT and CDR2 is FYEKMQ in the germline V gene (reference sequence). V was clipped by 5 bases and J by 5 bases; unmatched bases: 8. CDR3 amino acids: CASSVRDRGYGYTF. The CDR3 DNA follows: TGTGCCAGCAGCGTTCGGGACAGAGGGTATGGCTACACCTTC.

As DNA, the CDR3 is TGTGCCAGTACGCGGGAGCGAACCGACAATGAGCAGTTCTTC. This gives the protein CASTRERTDNEQFF. The chain combines TRBV19 with TRBJ2-1; the match to TRBD2 covers 7 bases. V shed 7 bases, J shed 5 bases, and the junction held 8 bases outside the gene matches. The CDR3 totals 14 residues. Germline V gives CDR1 LNHDA, CDR2 SQIVND (reference sequence).

CDR3 nucleotides: TGCAGCGTGGGCCCGGGACAGGCATACACTGAAGCTTTCTTT. Protein product: CSVGPGQAYTEAFF. The gene calls are TRBV29-1 and TRBJ1-1; the match to TRBD1 covers 8 bases. V dropped 6 bases and J dropped 3; count of bases not matched to a gene: 9. The length of the CDR3 is 14 residues. Germline V CDR1 and CDR2: SQVTM, ANQGSEA. Variable domain in full (rest from reference TRBV29-1 and TRBJ1-1): SAVISQKPSRDICQRGTSLTIQCQVDSQVTMMFWYRQQPGQSLTLIATANQGSEATYESGFVIDKFPISRPNLTFSTLTVSNMSPEDSSIYLCSVGPGQAYTEAFFGQGTRLTVV.

CDR3 in DNA: TGTGCCAGCAGCCAAGCGACTAGAACAGATACGCAGTATTTT. This translates into CASSQATRTDTQYF. V usage is TRBV4-2 and J usage is TRBJ2-3; tentatively, D is TRBD2 (6 bases). Germline V gives CDR1 LGHNA, CDR2 YNFKEQ. This CDR3 region has 14 residues. V lost 1 base and J lost 3, with 8 bases in between.

V and J are TRBV6-5 and TRBJ1-1, with no clear D. Germline CDR1 reads MNHEY; CDR2 reads SVGAGI. CDR3 length: 14 residues. Trimming cost V 6 bases and J 3 bases, with 14 bases left between them. CDR3 residues: CASRKEPEYTEAFF. In DNA, the CDR3 is TGTGCCAGCAGGAAAGAACCGGAGTACACTGAAGCTTTCTTT.

V and J are TRBV6-6 and TRBJ1-3, with D perhaps TRBD1 (6 bases). Germline lookup yields CDR1 MNHNY and CDR2 SVGAGI (reference sequence). V was pared by 5 bases and J by 0 bases, with 14 bases between. This CDR3 is built from 16 residues. The chain's CDR3 is CASSPRGTFSGNTIYF. The DNA of the CDR3 is TGTGCCAGCAGTCCCCGAGGGACATTCTCTGGAAACACCATATATTTT.

V is TRBV30 and J is TRBJ1-6; D may be TRBD1 (6 bases). The CDR3 has 17 amino acids. Deletions cut 5 bases from V and 0 bases from J, with 17 bases between. In germline, CDR1 is GTSNPN, CDR2 SVGIG (reference sequence). The CDR3 sequence: CAWGQGQGSSYNSPLHF. For the CDR3, the DNA is TGTGCCTGGGGGCAGGGGCAGGGGAGCTCCTATAATTCACCCCTCCACTTT.

V gene TRBV4-2 combines with J gene TRBJ2-7, with 9 bases that match TRBD2. Germline V gene data show CDR1 as LGHNA and CDR2 as YNFKEQ. V shed 3 bases, J shed 4 bases, and the junction held 10 bases outside the gene matches. The CDR3 length is 16 residues. The CDR3 DNA reads TGTGCCAGCAGCCACCACCCCCGGGCGGGGGGGTACGAGCAGTACTTC. Translated: CASSHHPRAGGYEQYF.

Note on this clone: One end of the junction does not line up with germline, which may come from a read error. This chain uses TRBV5-6 with TRBJ1-2, with a weak D call TRBD1 (5 bases). The CDR3 runs 14 residues. The germline V gene has CDR1 SGHDT and CDR2 YYEEEE. As DNA, the CDR3 is TGTGCCAGCAGCTTAGACGGTGGGGACTATAGCTACACCTTC. Its protein product is CASSLDGGDYSYTF.

The chain joins TRBV6-1 to TRBJ1-2; 7 bases are shared with TRBD1. Losses at the gene ends were 10 bases for V and 0 bases for J; bases not matched to a gene: 5. The germline CDR1 and CDR2 sequences are MNHNS and SASEGT. The CDR3 extends over 13 amino acids. CDR3 sequence reads: CATADRANYGYTF. The CDR3 nucleotides read TGTGCCACCGCCGACAGGGCTAACTATGGCTACACCTTC.

The gene calls are TRBV4-1 and TRBJ1-2; possible D gene TRBD1, 5 bases. V lost 4 bases, J lost 5 bases, and 17 bases lay in between. This CDR3 contains 15 residues. CDR1 is MGHRA, CDR2 YSYEKL, per germline. The CDR3 DNA sequence: TGCGCCAGCAGCCCCTCCGCCGGGGGATGGTATGGCTACACCTTC. It encodes CASSPSAGGWYGYTF.

The chain uses TRBV28 and TRBJ2-7, with 7 bases identical to TRBD1. Losses at the gene ends were 8 bases for V and 9 bases for J; bases not matched to a gene: 16. Germline V gene data show CDR1 as MDHEN and CDR2 as SYDVKM. The CDR3 has 14 residues. The CDR3 DNA is TGTGCCAGCTGGCCCGGGACAGCGGCCACGGGGCAGTACTTC. This encodes CASWPGTAATGQYF.

V gene TRBV27 combines with J gene TRBJ1-5; the match to TRBD1 covers 7 bases. The germline gives CDR1 MNHEY, CDR2 SMNVEV (reference sequence). With V trimmed by 5 bases and J by 0 bases, 10 bases remained unmatched. This CDR3 has 17 residues. The CDR3 DNA sequence: TGTGCCAGCAGTCGAATCCCTCAGGGGGGTAGCAATCAGCCCCAGCATTTT. It is translated as CASSRIPQGGSNQPQHF.